Shown below are 20 T cell receptor beta chains from a single sample sequenced in a study of blood T cell repertoires in COVID-19. The assay was immunoSEQ multiplex PCR, and TCRdb's table has in-frame clones only and misses some. Of about 170,000 clones listed, around four fifths are singletons. Sequenced input: PBMCs or T cells enriched from blood (not recorded which). The receptors come from a woman in her forties or fifties in a cohort exposed to, infected with or recovered from COVID-19 (not recorded which).

The genes are TRBV7-2 and TRBJ1-1; possibly TRBD1 for D (6 bases). The V and J ends lost 5 bases and 1 base respectively, with 14 bases between them. The CDR3 spans 15 residues. From germline, CDR1 is SGHTA and CDR2 FQGNSA. CDR3 in DNA: TGTGCCAGCAGCCTTGGGGGGGGCTGGAACACTGAAGCTTTCTTT. It codes for CASSLGGGWNTEAFF.

The chain has TRBV10-3 and TRBJ2-1; tentative D call: TRBD2 (7 bases). Looked up from germline, CDR1 is ENHRY and CDR2 is SYGVKD. The V gene lost 6 bases and the J gene lost 7 bases, with 19 bases spanning the gap. The CDR3 length is 15 residues. The CDR3 reads CAIRQDQGGVNEQFF. In nucleotides, the CDR3 is TGTGCCATCAGACAGGATCAAGGGGGGGTTAATGAGCAGTTCTTC.

The J gene is TRBJ1-2, the V gene TRBV5-4; no firm D call. The germline gives CDR1 SGHNT, CDR2 YYREEE (reference sequence). Trimming took 4 bases from V and 2 from J, leaving 6 bases between them. This CDR3 has 12 residues. This CDR3 reads CASSRVNYGYTF. The DNA of the CDR3 is TGTGCCAGCAGCCGGGTGAACTATGGCTACACCTTC.

This chain uses TRBV29-1 with TRBJ1-2, with D maybe TRBD1 (6 bases). V was shortened by 7 bases and J by 4 bases, with 13 bases between the two germline ends. The CDR3 spans 12 residues. CDR1 and CDR2 from the germline V gene are SQVTM and ANQGSEA. The chain's CDR3 is CSDSTGFYGYTF. The CDR3 bases are TGCAGCGACTCGACAGGTTTCTATGGCTACACCTTC.

This clone was seen more than once but under ten times. V usage is TRBV7-2 and J usage is TRBJ2-7, with TRBD1 as a possible D gene (6 bases). The CDR3 totals 13 residues. Germline assignment: CDR1 SGHTA and CDR2 FQGNSA. With 8 bases removed from V and 2 bases from J, the gap between germline ends came to 13 bases. Written as DNA, the CDR3 is TGTGCCAGCGCCTCGGGACAAACCTACGAGCAGTACTTC. Residues: CASASGQTYEQYF.

The V call is TRBV5-1, the J call TRBJ2-3; TRBD2 matches at 7 bases. CDR1 is SGHRS and CDR2 is YFSETQ in the germline V gene. V trimming: 4 bases; J trimming: 5 bases; junction bases outside the gene matches: 10. CDR3 length: 15 amino acids. CDR3 sequence reads: CASSATGSGGDTQYF. The CDR3 nucleotides read TGCGCCAGCAGCGCGACCGGGTCGGGAGGAGATACGCAGTATTTT.

This clone showed up just a few times. CDR3 sequence (DNA): TGTGCCAGCAGTGTCTTAGCTAGCGGGGGGGAGACCCAGTACTTC. Translation: CASSVLASGGETQYF. The chain carries TRBV2 and TRBJ2-5; 11 bases map to TRBD2. V was pared by 4 bases and J by 5 bases, with 6 bases of the junction left unmatched. Germline-derived CDR1 and CDR2 are SNHLY and FYNNEI. CDR3 size: 15 residues.

This clone was detected only a few times. The chain has TRBV5-1 and TRBJ1-1; no firm D call. The CDR3 spans 13 residues. Germline CDR1 reads SGHRS; CDR2 reads YFSETQ. V was clipped by 2 bases and J by 5 bases, with 10 bases between them. CDR3 protein: CASSFSGGTEAFF. The CDR3 DNA is TGCGCCAGCAGCTTCTCGGGAGGGACTGAAGCTTTCTTT.

This chain connects TRBV5-6 to TRBJ2-5; 7 positions agree with TRBD1. Germline V gene data show CDR1 as SGHDT and CDR2 as YYEEEE. The CDR3 length is 13 residues. With V trimmed by 2 bases and J by 5 bases, 3 bases remained unmatched. CDR3 in DNA: TGTGCCAGCAGCTTTAGGGGGCTCGAGACCCAGTACTTC. It specifies CASSFRGLETQYF.

This clone was recorded only once. The V gene is TRBV28, the J gene TRBJ1-3; a weak D match, TRBD1 (6 bases). Germline-derived CDR1 and CDR2 are MDHEN and SYDVKM. This CDR3 comprises 14 residues. The V end lost 3 bases, the J end lost 3 bases, and 9 bases lay between the germline ends. The CDR3 DNA sequence: TGTGCCAGCAGTTTGTCAGGGGTTGGAAACACCATATATTTT. Residues: CASSLSGVGNTIYF.

This clone came up once. The J gene is TRBJ1-6, the V gene TRBV19; unclear D gene. Germline V gene lookup returns CDR1 LNHDA and CDR2 SQIVND (reference sequence). CDR3 length: 13 amino acids. V lost 5 bases to trimming and J lost 7 bases, with 9 bases between them. CDR3: CASSPTRNSPLHF. CDR3 coding DNA: TGTGCCAGTAGTCCCACAAGAAATTCACCCCTCCACTTT.

This clone appeared a few times. This chain joins TRBV3-1 (or the pseudogene TRBV3-2) and TRBJ2-1; D remains unclear. Germline CDR1 is LGHDT and CDR2 is YNNKEL (reference sequence). The CDR3 is 18 residues long. Trimming cost V 0 bases and J 0 bases, with 15 bases left between them. In nucleotides, the CDR3 is TGTGCCAGCAGCCAAGACGGTGTAGCTTCCAGCTCCTACAATGAGCAGTTCTTC. As protein: CASSQDGVASSSYNEQFF.

The gene calls are TRBV28 and TRBJ1-6, with D unclear. Germline V lookup: CDR1 MDHEN, CDR2 SYDVKM. Trimming removed 5 bases at V and 7 bases at J, with 6 bases between. The CDR3 spans 12 residues. The CDR3 sequence: CASSTWNSPLHF. Written as DNA, the CDR3 is TGTGCCAGCAGTACATGGAATTCACCCCTCCACTTT. The entire variable domain, with the rest obtained from reference TRBV28 and TRBJ1-6, is as follows: DVKVTQSSRYLVKRTGEKVFLECVQDMDHENMFWYRQDPGLGLRLIYFSYDVKMKEKGDIPEGYSVSREKKERFSLILESASTNQTSMYLCASSTWNSPLHFGNGTRLTVT.

This clone was observed once. This chain connects TRBV11-3 to TRBJ2-1, with 7 bases lining up with TRBD1. This CDR3 has 13 residues. V trimming: 3 bases; J trimming: 10 bases; junction bases outside the gene matches: 6. Germline values: CDR1 SGHNT, CDR2 YENEEA. The CDR3 loop is CASSFTRQGEQFF. In nucleotides, the CDR3 is TGTGCCAGCAGCTTCACCAGACAGGGCGAGCAGTTCTTC.

The CDR3 DNA reads as TGTGCCAGTTCTTCTTGGAGTACTGAAGCTTTCTTT. Its protein is CASSSWSTEAFF. The chain links TRBV19 to TRBJ1-1; D is ambiguous. Germline CDR1 and CDR2: LNHDA and SQIVND (reference sequence). CDR3 length: 12 amino acids. The V end lost 8 bases, the J end lost 5 bases, and 12 bases lay between the germline ends. The entire variable domain, with the rest obtained from reference TRBV19 and TRBJ1-1, is as follows: DGGITQSPKYLFRKEGQNVTLSCEQNLNHDAMYWYRQDPGQGLRLIYYSQIVNDFQKGDIAEGYSVSREKKESFPLTVTSAQKNPTAFYLCASSSWSTEAFFGQGTRLTVV.

V is TRBV5-1 and J is TRBJ2-2; perhaps TRBD2 as D (6 bases). The germline gives CDR1 SGHRS, CDR2 YFSETQ. Trimming took off 2 bases at V and 6 bases at J, with 11 bases between the two ends. The CDR3 is 14 residues long. The DNA of the CDR3 is TGCGCCAGCAGCTTAGGAGGGAAACCCGGGGAGCTGTTTTTT. Translated, it gives CASSLGGKPGELFF. Complete variable domain (other parts from reference TRBV5-1 and TRBJ2-2): KAGVTQTPRYLIKTRGQQVTLSCSPISGHRSVSWYQQTPGQGLQFLFEYFSETQRNKGNFPGRFSGRQFSNSRSEMNVSTLELGDSALYLCASSLGGKPGELFFGEGSRLTVL.

This chain connects TRBV11-2 to TRBJ1-2; no clear D gene. The CDR3 extends over 15 amino acids. From germline, CDR1 is SGHAT and CDR2 FQNNGV. Between the trimmed V and J ends, which lost 4 bases and 1 base, there was a span of 13 bases. The chain's CDR3 is CASSSLSIYNYGYTF. The CDR3, as DNA: TGTGCCAGCAGCTCGCTTAGCATCTATAACTATGGCTACACCTTC.

This chain uses TRBV5-1 with TRBJ2-7, with TRBD2 matching 11 bases. J was trimmed by 6 bases and V by 2 bases; bases with no gene match: 7. In germline, CDR1 is SGHRS, CDR2 YFSETQ. CDR3 length equals 15 residues. The CDR3 coding sequence is TGCGCCAGCAGCTTTAATTACGGGACTAGCGGCGAGCAGTACTTC. This translates into CASSFNYGTSGEQYF.

CDR3 nucleotide sequence: TGTGCCAGCAGCCAAGCTGGACAGGGGACAGATACGCAGTATTTT. Protein product: CASSQAGQGTDTQYF. This chain joins TRBV3-1 (or the pseudogene TRBV3-2) and TRBJ2-3, with TRBD1 matching 9 bases. J lost 3 bases, V lost 1 base, and 2 bases had no gene match. The CDR3 contains 15 residues. The germline gives CDR1 LGHDT, CDR2 YNNKEL (reference sequence).

The rearrangement links TRBV7-2 to TRBJ2-1; D is possibly TRBD1 (6 bases). Germline-derived CDR1 and CDR2 are SGHTA and FQGNSA. CDR3 length: 14 amino acids. The germline V and J ends were trimmed by 0 bases and 11 bases, with 14 bases remaining between them. The CDR3 protein is CASSLAASGQKQFF. The DNA of the CDR3 is TGTGCCAGCAGCTTAGCGGCATCTGGACAGAAGCAGTTCTTC.